This TCR beta chain is from a study of post-analysis software for immune sequencing data. Overall study results and limits: Higher frequency in patients than in controls was seen for about five TRBV segments, with TRBV5-6, TRBV5-1 and TRBV20-1 among them.

Worth noting for this clonotype: Its antigen is unidentified.

The V end was cut by 6 bases, the J end by 8 bases, with 16 bases between. The length of the CDR3 is 13 residues. The germline gives CDR1 DFQATT, CDR2 SNEGSKA (reference sequence). Tagging with unique molecular identifiers was a feature of the TCR beta cDNA libraries. From the PCR reads, TCRdb called clonotypes with MiXCR, one entry per CDR3 protein. Altogether 400,000 to 500,000 distinct CDR3 sequences are present, more than 30% being singletons, with the ten largest covering about 8%. The receptor was isolated from a girl aged 2 to 9 with multiple sclerosis. The chain is built from TRBV20-1 and TRBJ1-4, with D tentatively TRBD1 (5 bases). The sample consisted of blood. DNA of the CDR3: TGCAGTGCAGCCGGGACGGCGAGGGAAAAACTGTTTTTT. As protein: CSAAGTAREKLFF.